A selection of T cell receptor beta chains follows, all from one sample in a study of T cells in tuberculosis. Generated by immunoSEQ multiplex PCR, the TCRdb table keeps only in-frame clones and is missing some. The repertoire holds roughly 59,000 clones, approximately 80% seen once, with roughly 13% in the top ten. Sequenced input: CD1b-GMM tetramer-negative cells sorted from PBMCs. These receptors all stem from an adult woman with latent tuberculosis. CDR3s include the opening cysteine and the closing phenylalanine or tryptophan. The order of the fields is J gene, D gene, clone size, V gene, CDR3 DNA, CDR3 protein. A D gene is named only where the DNA matches it firmly. Size is omitted from some rows. Given values are once, few, many or a class for expanded clones.

J gene: TRBJ2-4
D gene: TRBD2
clone size: NA
V gene: TRBV7-3
CDR3 DNA: TGTGCCAGCAGCTTATCGGGGGGGCGGGGTCACATTCAGTACTTC
CDR3 protein: CASSLSGGRGHIQYF

J gene: TRBJ1-1
D gene: TRBD1
clone size: NA
V gene: TRBV6-5
CDR3 DNA: TGTGCCAGCAGTTACGGCGGACAGGGGAACACTGAAGCTTTCTTT
CDR3 protein: CASSYGGQGNTEAFF

J gene: TRBJ2-2
D gene: NA
clone size: NA
V gene: TRBV21-1
CDR3 DNA: TGTGCCAGCACCCAGGACAGGGGACTTTTTAACACCGGGGAGCTGTTTTTT
CDR3 protein: CASTQDRGLFNTGELFF

J gene: TRBJ1-2
D gene: NA
clone size: few
V gene: TRBV7-9
CDR3 DNA: TGTGCCAGCAGCCACCCTGCGGCCGACCTCGCTCATTATGGCTACACCTTC
CDR3 protein: CASSHPAADLAHYGYTF

J gene: TRBJ1-1
D gene: TRBD1
clone size: NA
V gene: TRBV2
CDR3 DNA: TGTGCCAGCCTCCGGGACAGGAACACTGAAGCTTTCTTT
CDR3 protein: CASLRDRNTEAFF

J gene: TRBJ2-1
D gene: NA
clone size: NA
V gene: TRBV27
CDR3 DNA: TGTGCCAGCAGTCCCCCGATCAGGCTAGCTGGCAATGAGCAGTTCTTC
CDR3 protein: CASSPPIRLAGNEQFF

J gene: TRBJ2-2
D gene: NA
clone size: NA
V gene: TRBV21-1
CDR3 DNA: TGTGCCAGCAGCAATGGCGGGAGGGCCCGGAGCACCGGGGAGCTGTTTTTT
CDR3 protein: CASSNGGRARSTGELFF

J gene: TRBJ2-1
D gene: TRBD2
clone size: NA
V gene: TRBV4-3
CDR3 DNA: TGCGCCAGCAGCCAGGGTCCGGGACTAGCGGGTAATGAGCAGTTCTTC
CDR3 protein: CASSQGPGLAGNEQFF

J gene: TRBJ2-5
D gene: TRBD1
clone size: NA
V gene: TRBV5-1
CDR3 DNA: TGCGCCAGCAGCCTACTCCCGGGACAGCAAGAGACCCAGTACTTC
CDR3 protein: CASSLLPGQQETQYF

J gene: TRBJ2-1
D gene: TRBD2
clone size: NA
V gene: TRBV28
CDR3 DNA: TGTGCCAGCAGTGTAGCTAGGACTAGCGGGAGAAGGCAAAACAATGAGCAGTTCTTC
CDR3 protein: CASSVARTSGRRQNNEQFF

J gene: TRBJ2-2
D gene: TRBD1
clone size: NA
V gene: TRBV4-2
CDR3 DNA: TGTGCCAGCAGCCAGGGTCTTGGGACAGGGTTCCTTAAGAGCACCGGGGAGCTGTTTTTT
CDR3 protein: CASSQGLGTGFLKSTGELFF

J gene: TRBJ2-2
D gene: TRBD2
clone size: NA
V gene: TRBV7-2
CDR3 DNA: TGTGCCAGCAGCCACACACTAGCGGGAGGATTGAACACCGGGGAGCTGTTTTTT
CDR3 protein: CASSHTLAGGLNTGELFF

J gene: TRBJ1-1
D gene: TRBD1
clone size: once
V gene: TRBV7-2
CDR3 DNA: TGTGCCAGCAGTCCCGGGTGGGGGCAGGGGGGCACTGAAGCTTTCTTT
CDR3 protein: CASSPGWGQGGTEAFF

J gene: TRBJ2-3
D gene: NA
clone size: NA
V gene: TRBV4-1
CDR3 DNA: TGCGCCAGCAGCCCTATCGCCGGGGGTAGCACAGATACGCAGTATTTT
CDR3 protein: CASSPIAGGSTDTQYF

J gene: TRBJ1-4
D gene: NA
clone size: NA
V gene: TRBV7-7
CDR3 DNA: TGTGCCAGCAGCTTCTCCGGGAAACTGTTTTTT
CDR3 protein: CASSFSGKLFF

J gene: TRBJ1-4
D gene: NA
clone size: once
V gene: TRBV7-8
CDR3 DNA: TGTGCCAGCAGCCTTCCGGAGGATGAAAAACTGTTTTTT
CDR3 protein: CASSLPEDEKLFF

J gene: TRBJ2-1
D gene: TRBD2
clone size: NA
V gene: TRBV30
CDR3 DNA: TGTGCCTGGAGACAAACCGACTTAGGACTAGCGGGGTTTAATGAGCAGTTCTTC
CDR3 protein: CAWRQTDLGLAGFNEQFF

J gene: TRBJ2-3
D gene: NA
clone size: NA
V gene: TRBV10-3
CDR3 DNA: TGTGCCATCAGTGAGCGGAGCACAGATACGCAGTATTTT
CDR3 protein: CAISERSTDTQYF

J gene: TRBJ2-1
D gene: NA
clone size: NA
V gene: TRBV5-1
CDR3 DNA: TGCGCCAGCACCCTCGAGAGCTCCTACAATGAGCAGTTCTTC
CDR3 protein: CASTLESSYNEQFF

J gene: TRBJ1-5
D gene: NA
clone size: NA
V gene: TRBV4-2
CDR3 DNA: TGTGCCAGCAGCCAAGGTTGGCCAGGGCCTAGCAATCAGCCCCAGCATTTT
CDR3 protein: CASSQGWPGPSNQPQHF

J gene: TRBJ2-1
D gene: TRBD1
clone size: once
V gene: TRBV7-2
CDR3 DNA: TGTGCCAGCAGCCCATGGGACAGCCACAATGAGCAGTTCTTC
CDR3 protein: CASSPWDSHNEQFF

J gene: TRBJ1-1
D gene: TRBD1
clone size: NA
V gene: TRBV9
CDR3 DNA: TGTGCCAGCAGCGGGGACAGGGGGAACACTGAAGCTTTCTTT
CDR3 protein: CASSGDRGNTEAFF

J gene: TRBJ2-1
D gene: TRBD2
clone size: NA
V gene: TRBV2
CDR3 DNA: TGTGCCAGCCTCTCGGGGCGGGAGGGCGGTAATGAGCAGTTCTTC
CDR3 protein: CASLSGREGGNEQFF

J gene: TRBJ2-7
D gene: NA
clone size: NA
V gene: TRBV9
CDR3 DNA: TGTGCCAGCAGCGTAGCGGGGGAGCCCTACTACGAGCAGTACTTC
CDR3 protein: CASSVAGEPYYEQYF

J gene: TRBJ1-1
D gene: NA
clone size: NA
V gene: TRBV6-1
CDR3 DNA: TGTGCCAGCAGTGAATCTTGGTCACAGGCGCTGAACACTGAAGCTTTCTTT
CDR3 protein: CASSESWSQALNTEAFF

J gene: TRBJ1-5
D gene: TRBD1
clone size: once
V gene: TRBV28
CDR3 DNA: TGTGCCAGCAGTCCCCAGGACAGGGGCAATCAGCCCCAGCATTTT
CDR3 protein: CASSPQDRGNQPQHF

J gene: TRBJ2-7
D gene: TRBD2
clone size: NA
V gene: TRBV7-2
CDR3 DNA: TGTGCCAGCAGCGCCGGGGGGTTCTCCTACGAGCAGTACTTC
CDR3 protein: CASSAGGFSYEQYF

J gene: TRBJ2-1
D gene: TRBD2
clone size: NA
V gene: TRBV4-2
CDR3 DNA: TGTGCCAGCAGCCAAGAAAGAATGCGGGGGGCCTACAATGAGCAGTTCTTC
CDR3 protein: CASSQERMRGAYNEQFF

J gene: TRBJ2-5
D gene: TRBD2
clone size: NA
V gene: TRBV2
CDR3 DNA: TGTGCCAGTGCAGGGGCGGGGGGTTCAGAGACCCAGTACTTC
CDR3 protein: CASAGAGGSETQYF

J gene: TRBJ2-3
D gene: TRBD1
clone size: NA
V gene: TRBV7-9
CDR3 DNA: TGTGCCAGCAGACAAAACGGAGACAGGGTCACAGATACGCAGTATTTT
CDR3 protein: CASRQNGDRVTDTQYF

J gene: TRBJ2-1
D gene: NA
clone size: NA
V gene: TRBV5-4
CDR3 DNA: TGTGCCAGCACCTTCAGGGGGGCTAATGAGCAGTTCTTC
CDR3 protein: CASTFRGANEQFF

J gene: TRBJ2-7
D gene: NA
clone size: once
V gene: TRBV5-4
CDR3 DNA: TGTGCCAGCAGCGGTTCAGGGGCGTACGAGCAGTACTTC
CDR3 protein: CASSGSGAYEQYF

J gene: TRBJ1-1
D gene: TRBD1
clone size: once
V gene: TRBV7-2
CDR3 DNA: TGTGCCAGCAGCTTAATCCCGCTCGGACAGGGTGGGAACACTGAAGCTTTCTTT
CDR3 protein: CASSLIPLGQGGNTEAFF

J gene: TRBJ1-1
D gene: NA
clone size: NA
V gene: TRBV7-3
CDR3 DNA: TGTGCCAGCAGCTCGGCGGTGAACACTGAAGCTTTCTTT
CDR3 protein: CASSSAVNTEAFF

J gene: TRBJ2-7
D gene: NA
clone size: few
V gene: TRBV7-6
CDR3 DNA: TGTGCCAGCAGCTTAGGTGCGGGCTACGAGCAGTACTTC
CDR3 protein: CASSLGAGYEQYF

J gene: TRBJ2-2
D gene: TRBD2
clone size: NA
V gene: TRBV4-3
CDR3 DNA: TGCGCCAGCAGCCCCAGCGGGGCCAACACCGGGGAGCTGTTTTTT
CDR3 protein: CASSPSGANTGELFF

J gene: TRBJ2-2
D gene: NA
clone size: NA
V gene: TRBV21-1
CDR3 DNA: TGTGCCAGCAGCAAACACCACAGGATATACACCGGGGAGCTGTTTTTT
CDR3 protein: CASSKHHRIYTGELFF